This T cell receptor beta chain was found in a study of human T cells and chemical hapten exposure. Time point specified: healthy volunteer bleed at 2 weeks. Unfractionated whole blood yielded the extracted total RNA. One entry per CDR3 protein results from TCRdb running MiXCR on the RACE reads. The sample lists more than 70,000 distinct CDR3 sequences, approximately 9.7% seen once, with 2.9% in the top ten. The source of this sequence is a female donor in good health. Some clones in this sample may be carry-over from other donors' samples. Sequenced material: whole blood.

Written as DNA, the CDR3 is TGCGCCAGCAGCCTCCGACAGGTCCAAGAGACCCAGTACTTC. Its protein product is CASSLRQVQETQYF. The genes are TRBV5-1 and TRBJ2-5; D possibly corresponds to TRBD1 (6 bases). Germline V gives CDR1 SGHRS, CDR2 YFSETQ. This CDR3 comprises 14 residues. V lost 4 bases and J 1 base, leaving 11 bases between the germline ends.